Presented here are 27 T cell receptor beta chains from one specimen sequenced in a study of T cell changes during pregnancy in multiple sclerosis. Some clones are missing from TCRdb's copy, which holds only in-frame ones; the method was immunoSEQ multiplex PCR. In the table there are about 44,000 clones, roughly 87% of which are singletons. The sequences come from CD4+ T cells from peripheral blood mononuclear cells, collected after pregnancy. The receptors stem from a female donor with multiple sclerosis, enrolled in a pregnancy study.

This rearrangement joins TRBV5-5 to TRBJ1-1; TRBD1 aligns across 7 bases. Germline loops: CDR1 SGHKS, CDR2 YYEKEE (reference sequence). Trimming cost V 6 bases and J 0 bases; bases outside gene matches: 5. CDR3 length equals 14 residues. The CDR3 DNA reads TGTGCCAGCACCAAGACAGGGATGAACACTGAAGCTTTCTTT. Amino acids: CASTKTGMNTEAFF. Full variable domain (missing parts from reference TRBV5-5 and TRBJ1-1): DAGVTQSPTHLIKTRGQQVTLRCSPISGHKSVSWYQQVLGQGPQFIFQYYEKEERGRGNFPDRFSARQFPNYSSELNVNALLLGDSALYLCASTKTGMNTEAFFGQGTRLTVV.

The V gene is TRBV6-6, the J gene TRBJ1-5, with D unclear. The germline V gene encodes CDR1 MNHNY and CDR2 SVGAGI (reference sequence). Trimming took off 2 bases at V and 8 bases at J, with 13 bases between the two ends. The CDR3 spans 14 residues. The CDR3 DNA is TGTGCCAGCAGTTACCAGGCAGGTGCTAAGCCCCAGCATTTT. It is translated as CASSYQAGAKPQHF.

This clone was observed a single time. CDR3: CASESLGSTEAFF. Written as DNA, the CDR3 is TGTGCCAGTGAGTCCCTTGGGAGTACTGAAGCTTTCTTT. The rearrangement links TRBV2 to TRBJ1-1, with D hard to call. The CDR3 spans 13 residues. CDR1 is SNHLY and CDR2 is FYNNEI in the germline V gene. Trimming cost V 9 bases and J 5 bases, with 16 bases left between them.

The chain combines TRBV19 with TRBJ2-5, with 9 bases fitting TRBD1. Germline V gene data show CDR1 as LNHDA and CDR2 as SQIVND (reference sequence). J gave up 4 bases and V 3 bases, and 6 bases lay outside the gene matches. The CDR3 is 15 amino acids. The CDR3 reads CASSIGQGPGETQYF. In nucleotides, the CDR3 is TGTGCCAGTAGTATCGGACAGGGGCCGGGAGAGACCCAGTACTTC.

The chain uses TRBV6-6 and TRBJ2-7, with TRBD2 identical over 10 bases. V shed 3 bases and J 6 bases; nucleotides not matched to a gene: 8. Germline V gene sequence: CDR1 MNHNY, CDR2 SVGAGI (reference sequence). The CDR3 loop spans 15 amino acids. The CDR3 DNA sequence: TGTGCCAGCAGTTATATCAAACTAGCGGGGTTCGAGCAGTACTTC. Protein sequence: CASSYIKLAGFEQYF.

The genes are TRBV7-8 and TRBJ2-2; TRBD1 matches at 8 bases. CDR1 SGHVS and CDR2 FQNEAQ come from the germline V gene. The CDR3 spans 14 residues. V dropped 4 bases and J dropped 4; count of bases not matched to a gene: 2. This chain's CDR3 is CASSWQGATGELFF. The CDR3 nucleotides read TGTGCCAGCAGCTGGCAGGGGGCCACCGGGGAGCTGTTTTTT.

The chain has TRBV9 and TRBJ1-1, with 7 bases that match TRBD1. The CDR3 consists of 15 residues. V lost 5 bases, J lost 0 bases, and 7 bases stayed unmatched. CDR1 is SGDLS, CDR2 YYNGEE, per germline. CDR3 protein: CASSPAGGMNTEAFF. DNA for the CDR3: TGTGCCAGCAGTCCAGCAGGGGGGATGAACACTGAAGCTTTCTTT. Full variable domain (outside the CDR3, taken from reference TRBV9 and TRBJ1-1): DSGVTQTPKHLITATGQRVTLRCSPRSGDLSVYWYQQSLDQGLQFLIQYYNGEERAKGNILERFSAQQFPDLHSELNLSSLELGDSALYFCASSPAGGMNTEAFFGQGTRLTVV.

The rearrangement links TRBV30 to TRBJ2-1; perhaps TRBD1 as D (6 bases). CDR3 length equals 13 residues. Germline V gene data show CDR1 as GTSNPN and CDR2 as SVGIG (reference sequence). V was cut by 6 bases and J by 3 bases, with 12 bases left in between. The CDR3 bases are TGTGCCTGTGCCAGGGGAGTCTACAATGAGCAGTTCTTC. Its translation: CACARGVYNEQFF.

The CDR3 nucleotides read TGCGCCAGCAGCTTGGCTCACACCGGGGAGCTGTTTTTT. Amino acids: CASSLAHTGELFF. V is TRBV5-1 and J is TRBJ2-2; D gene ambiguous. Per germline, CDR1 SGHRS and CDR2 YFSETQ. The CDR3 consists of 13 residues. V was clipped by 0 bases and J by 3 bases, with 3 bases between them.

The V and J genes are TRBV5-4 and TRBJ1-1; 9 nucleotides align to TRBD1. Per germline, CDR1 SGHNT and CDR2 YYREEE (reference sequence). The J segment lost 11 bases and the V segment lost 2 bases, leaving 7 bases of the junction unmatched. The CDR3 consists of 13 residues. CDR3 sequence reads: CASSFGTGRYAFF. Written as DNA, the CDR3 is TGTGCCAGCAGCTTCGGGACAGGGAGGTACGCTTTCTTT.

The chain carries TRBV27 and TRBJ2-7; 8 bases agree with TRBD2. The CDR3 extends over 19 amino acids. V dropped 7 bases and J dropped 0; count of bases not matched to a gene: 20. Germline V gives CDR1 MNHEY, CDR2 SMNVEV (reference sequence). The CDR3 loop is CASTRRLAHPTPLSYEQYF. CDR3 DNA: TGTGCCAGCACCCGTCGACTAGCGCACCCAACTCCCCTCTCCTACGAGCAGTACTTC.

The chain recombines TRBV5-1 with TRBJ2-7; perhaps TRBD2 as D (7 bases). This CDR3 region has 18 residues. Germline V gene sequence: CDR1 SGHRS, CDR2 YFSETQ. Trimming cost V 4 bases and J 4 bases, with 27 bases left between them. The CDR3 spells CASSRGLLSNLGGYEQYF. DNA of the CDR3: TGCGCCAGCAGCCGGGGACTACTATCAAACCTAGGGGGGTACGAGCAGTACTTC.

This clone was seen only a few times. The chain recombines TRBV5-4 with TRBJ1-3; D unresolved. This CDR3 is built from 13 residues. CDR1 and CDR2 (germline): SGHNT, YYREEE (reference sequence). Deletions cut 2 bases from V and 3 bases from J, with 6 bases between. The CDR3 coding sequence is TGTGCCAGCAGCTTCGGAGATGGAAACACCATATATTTT. This gives the protein CASSFGDGNTIYF.

The chain is built from TRBV5-6 and TRBJ1-2, with a tentative D call TRBD1 (6 bases). The CDR3 covers 16 residues. V lost 4 bases to trimming and J lost 3 bases, with 19 bases between them. Germline V gives CDR1 SGHDT, CDR2 YYEEEE. The CDR3 sequence: CASSTGGHNRDYGYTF. The CDR3, as DNA: TGTGCCAGCAGCACGGGGGGACACAACCGGGACTATGGCTACACCTTC.

V gene TRBV19 combines with J gene TRBJ2-2; D gene ambiguous. Germline V gives CDR1 LNHDA, CDR2 SQIVND (reference sequence). The CDR3 has 15 amino acids. V was shortened by 4 bases and J by 1 base, with 10 bases between the two germline ends. CDR3 coding DNA: TGTGCCAGTAGTAGGTTGCCGGGGAACACCGGGGAGCTGTTTTTT. Translated: CASSRLPGNTGELFF.

The genes are TRBV6-5 and TRBJ1-1; D not resolved. V lost 6 bases to trimming and J lost 12 bases, with 17 bases between them. In germline, CDR1 is MNHEY, CDR2 SVGAGI. The CDR3 runs to 12 residues. CDR3 protein: CASRFAGWKTFF. The CDR3, as DNA: TGTGCCAGCAGATTTGCAGGATGGAAAACTTTCTTT.

The rearrangement uses TRBV28 and TRBJ1-5; D is perhaps TRBD1 (5 bases). This CDR3 is 14 amino acids long. In germline, CDR1 is MDHEN, CDR2 SYDVKM. Deletions cut 1 base from V and 5 bases from J, with 9 bases between. For the CDR3, the DNA is TGTGCCAGCAGTTTATCCAGGGTGGATCAGCCCCAGCATTTT. This translates into CASSLSRVDQPQHF.

The chain carries TRBV16 and TRBJ1-3; the match to TRBD1 covers 8 bases. CDR1 and CDR2 (germline): KGHSY, FQNENV. CDR3 length: 17 amino acids. V shed 1 base, J shed 0 bases, and the junction held 5 bases outside the gene matches. The CDR3, as DNA: TGTGCCAGCAGCCAATTTGGACAGGGAACCTCTGGAAACACCATATATTTT. Amino acids: CASSQFGQGTSGNTIYF.

The gene calls are TRBV12-5 and TRBJ2-7; perhaps TRBD1 as D (5 bases). CDR1 and CDR2 from the germline V gene are LGHNT and FRNRAP. V was trimmed by 7 bases and J by 6 bases, leaving 16 bases between them. This CDR3 has 13 residues. CDR3 in DNA: TGTGCTAGTGAGGACATCTTAATGGGCGAGCAGTACTTC. Amino acid sequence: CASEDILMGEQYF.

J is TRBJ1-4 and V is TRBV28, with TRBD1 matching over 9 bases. V shed 3 bases, J shed 7 bases, and the junction held 3 bases outside the gene matches. The V gene's germline CDR1 is MDHEN and CDR2 SYDVKM. This CDR3 has 14 residues. The CDR3 protein is CASSLTGGSEKLFF. The CDR3 DNA reads as TGTGCCAGCAGTTTGACAGGGGGAAGTGAAAAACTGTTTTTT.

The chain links TRBV28 to TRBJ2-1, with 8 bases aligning to TRBD2. Germline assignment: CDR1 MDHEN and CDR2 SYDVKM. This CDR3 contains 14 residues. V dropped 8 bases and J dropped 6; count of bases not matched to a gene: 9. CDR3 nucleotide sequence: TGTGCCAGCGAGGGAGTAGCGGGATTCAATGAGCAGTTCTTC. Encoded protein: CASEGVAGFNEQFF.

The chain carries TRBV2 and TRBJ2-7; 9 bases match TRBD2. The V gene end was trimmed by 7 bases and the J gene end by 6 bases; junction bases not matched to a gene: 10. Germline CDR1 SNHLY, CDR2 FYNNEI. CDR3 length: 14 residues. CDR3: CASTFSGSGGEQYF. Here the CDR3 DNA reads TGTGCCAGCACCTTTAGCGGGAGCGGGGGCGAGCAGTACTTC.

The chain recombines TRBV27 with TRBJ2-1; no firm D call. Germline CDR1 and CDR2: MNHEY and SMNVEV (reference sequence). Trimming removed 4 bases from V and 6 bases from J, with 13 bases in between. The CDR3 has 14 residues. CDR3 region: CASSSQKPSNEQFF. CDR3 sequence (DNA): TGTGCCAGCAGTTCCCAGAAACCGTCCAATGAGCAGTTCTTC.

The chain joins TRBV27 to TRBJ2-3; no definite D call. The ends were cut back, 2 bases at V and 2 bases at J, with 11 bases in the middle. Germline lookup yields CDR1 MNHEY and CDR2 SMNVEV (reference sequence). This CDR3 comprises 15 residues. CDR3: CASSLGQSHTDTQYF. The CDR3, as DNA: TGTGCCAGCAGTTTAGGGCAGAGCCACACAGATACGCAGTATTTT.

This rearrangement joins TRBV7-9 to TRBJ1-4, with D unresolved. Trimming took off 5 bases at V and 1 base at J, with 11 bases between the two ends. CDR3 length: 15 amino acids. CDR1 is SEHNR, CDR2 FQNEAQ, per germline (reference sequence). CDR3 DNA sequence: TGTGCCAGCAGCCCCTGGACTGGAACTAATGAAAAACTGTTTTTT. It translates to CASSPWTGTNEKLFF.

The rearrangement joins TRBV5-4 to TRBJ2-5, with D maybe TRBD2 (5 bases). CDR1 is SGHNT and CDR2 is YYREEE in the germline V gene (reference sequence). V was clipped by 4 bases and J by 7 bases, with 14 bases between them. CDR3 length: 13 amino acids. This chain's CDR3 is CASSPEPEGTQYF. As DNA, the CDR3 is TGTGCCAGCAGCCCCGAGCCCGAGGGGACCCAGTACTTC.

The chain links TRBV30 to TRBJ1-2; no firm D call. The CDR3 is 13 residues long. V was shortened by 0 bases and J by 4 bases, with 9 bases between the two germline ends. The V gene's germline CDR1 is GTSNPN and CDR2 SVGIG (reference sequence). CDR3 sequence reads: CAWSVARLYGYTF. Here the CDR3 DNA reads TGTGCCTGGAGTGTGGCCAGGCTCTATGGCTACACCTTC.